The T cell receptor beta chain under discussion was sequenced for a study of cytomegalovirus exposure and HLA in healthy donors. General observations from the study: Beyond CMV serostatus, there was no information to go on about immune exposure.

At sampling all donors were nominally healthy, likely with unrecorded immune exposures. The V and J ends lost 4 bases and 0 bases respectively, with 16 bases between them. Germline CDR1 and CDR2: SGHDT and YYEEEE. The CDR3 is 16 amino acids. Researchers ran the PCR with 60 Vbeta and 13 Jbeta primers. Sequenced by immunoSEQ multiplex PCR; TCRdb stores in-frame clones only, minus some. The table shows about 130,000 clones, with roughly 75% occurring only once. For this clone: Its antigen is as yet unknown.

The sequenced material came from PBMCs. The chain recombines TRBV5-6 with TRBJ1-1, with D unresolved. The sequence derives from a man aged 25 to 40 in good health. This CDR3 is CASSPARMSLNTEAFF. CDR3 coding DNA: TGTGCCAGCAGCCCCGCGAGAATGAGCCTGAACACTGAAGCTTTCTTT.